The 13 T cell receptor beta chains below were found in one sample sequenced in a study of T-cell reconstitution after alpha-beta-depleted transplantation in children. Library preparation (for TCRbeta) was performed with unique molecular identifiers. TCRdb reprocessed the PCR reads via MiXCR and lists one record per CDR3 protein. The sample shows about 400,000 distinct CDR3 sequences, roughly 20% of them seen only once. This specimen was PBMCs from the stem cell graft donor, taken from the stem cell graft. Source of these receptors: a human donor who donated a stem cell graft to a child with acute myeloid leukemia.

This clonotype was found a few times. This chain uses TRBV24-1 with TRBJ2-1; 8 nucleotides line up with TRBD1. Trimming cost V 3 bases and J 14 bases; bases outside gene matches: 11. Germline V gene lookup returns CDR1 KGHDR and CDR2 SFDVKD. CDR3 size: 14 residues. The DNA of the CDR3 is TGTGCCACCAGTGATCCTCACGGGACAGGACGTGAGTTCTTC. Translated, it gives CATSDPHGTGREFF.

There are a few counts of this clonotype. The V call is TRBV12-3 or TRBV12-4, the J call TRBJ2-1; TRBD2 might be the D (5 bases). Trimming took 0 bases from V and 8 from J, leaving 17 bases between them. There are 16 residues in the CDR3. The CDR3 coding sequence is TGTGCCAGCAGTTTAGCGACACTACTAGGAGCGGATGAGCAGTTCTTC. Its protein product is CASSLATLLGADEQFF.

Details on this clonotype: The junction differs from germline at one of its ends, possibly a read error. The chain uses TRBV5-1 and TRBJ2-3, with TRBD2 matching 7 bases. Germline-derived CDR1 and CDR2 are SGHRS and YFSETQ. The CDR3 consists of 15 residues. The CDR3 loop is CASSLGAGRGRAAVF. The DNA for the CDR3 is TGCGCCAGCAGCTTGGGGGCCGGACGCGGGAGAGCAGCGGTGTTT. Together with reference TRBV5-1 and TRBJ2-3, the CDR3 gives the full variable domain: KAGVTQTPRYLIKTRGQQVTLSCSPISGHRSVSWYQQTPGQGLQFLFEYFSETQRNKGNFPGRFSGRQFSNSRSEMNVSTLELGDSALYLCASSLGAGRGRAAVFGPGTRLTVL.

CDR3 sequence: CASSYGGGVLTDTQYF. The DNA of the CDR3 is TGTGCCAGCAGCTACGGGGGCGGGGTTCTCACAGATACGCAGTATTTT. V is TRBV11-2 and J is TRBJ2-3, with D perhaps given as TRBD1 or TRBD2 (6 bases each). Germline V gene lookup returns CDR1 SGHAT and CDR2 FQNNGV. With 4 bases removed from V and 2 bases from J, the gap between germline ends came to 16 bases. The CDR3 covers 16 residues.

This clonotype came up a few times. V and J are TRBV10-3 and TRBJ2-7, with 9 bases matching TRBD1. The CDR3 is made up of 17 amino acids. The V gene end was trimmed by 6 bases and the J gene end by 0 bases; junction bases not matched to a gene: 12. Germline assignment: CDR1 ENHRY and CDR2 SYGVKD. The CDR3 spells CAIRGTGPKLNSYEQYF. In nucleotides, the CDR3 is TGTGCCATCAGGGGGACAGGGCCAAAATTAAACTCCTACGAGCAGTACTTC.

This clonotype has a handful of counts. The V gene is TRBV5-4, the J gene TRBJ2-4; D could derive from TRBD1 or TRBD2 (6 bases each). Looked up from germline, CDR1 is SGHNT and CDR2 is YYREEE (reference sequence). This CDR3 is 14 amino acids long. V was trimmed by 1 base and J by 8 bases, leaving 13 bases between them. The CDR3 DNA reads TGTGCCAGCAGCTTGCAAGGGGGGTGGGACATTCAGTACTTC. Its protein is CASSLQGGWDIQYF. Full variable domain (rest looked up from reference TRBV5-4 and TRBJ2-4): ETGVTQSPTHLIKTRGQQVTLRCSSQSGHNTVSWYQQALGQGPQFIFQYYREEENGRGNFPPRFSGLQFPNYSSELNVNALELDDSALYLCASSLQGGWDIQYFGAGTRLSVL.

CDR3 residues: CASRISGNEQFF. Written as DNA, the CDR3 is TGTGCCAGCAGGATATCCGGGAATGAGCAGTTCTTC. V gene TRBV6-2 or TRBV6-3 combines with J gene TRBJ2-1; the D is unclear. CDR1 is MNHEY and CDR2 is SVGEGT in the germline V gene. CDR3 length equals 12 residues. Between the trimmed V and J ends, which lost 6 bases and 7 bases, there was a span of 10 bases.

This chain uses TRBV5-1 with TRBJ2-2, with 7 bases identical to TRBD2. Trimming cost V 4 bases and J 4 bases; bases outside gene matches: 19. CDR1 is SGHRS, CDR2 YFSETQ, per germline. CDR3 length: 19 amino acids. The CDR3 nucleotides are TGCGCCAGCAGCCCGCAGGGACTAATTCCGCCCCGAGGCACCGGGGAGCTGTTTTTT. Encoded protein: CASSPQGLIPPRGTGELFF.

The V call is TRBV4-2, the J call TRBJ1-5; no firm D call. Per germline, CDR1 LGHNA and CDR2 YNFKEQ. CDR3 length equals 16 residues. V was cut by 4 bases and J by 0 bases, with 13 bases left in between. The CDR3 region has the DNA TGTGCCAGCAGCCCCCGAGGAGGCTATAGCAATCAGCCCCAGCATTTT. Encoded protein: CASSPRGGYSNQPQHF.

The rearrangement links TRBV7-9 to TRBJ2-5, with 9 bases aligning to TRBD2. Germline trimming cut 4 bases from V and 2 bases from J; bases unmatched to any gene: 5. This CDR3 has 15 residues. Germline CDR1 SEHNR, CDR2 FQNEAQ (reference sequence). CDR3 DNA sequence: TGTGCCAGCAGCTACCGACTAGCGGAGCAAGAGACCCAGTACTTC. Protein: CASSYRLAEQETQYF.

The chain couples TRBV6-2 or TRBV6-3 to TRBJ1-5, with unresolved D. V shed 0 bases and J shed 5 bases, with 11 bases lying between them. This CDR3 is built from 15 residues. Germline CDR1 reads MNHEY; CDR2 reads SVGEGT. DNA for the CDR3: TGTGCCAGCAGTTACTCGGAGACGGGTTATCAGCCCCAGCATTTT. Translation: CASSYSETGYQPQHF.

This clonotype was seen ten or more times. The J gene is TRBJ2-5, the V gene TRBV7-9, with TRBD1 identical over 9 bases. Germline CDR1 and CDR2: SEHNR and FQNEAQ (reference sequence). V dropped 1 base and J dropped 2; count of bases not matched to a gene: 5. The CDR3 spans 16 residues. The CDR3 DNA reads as TGTGCCAGCAGCTTAGGTCCGGGACAGGGACAAGAGACCCAGTACTTC. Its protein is CASSLGPGQGQETQYF.

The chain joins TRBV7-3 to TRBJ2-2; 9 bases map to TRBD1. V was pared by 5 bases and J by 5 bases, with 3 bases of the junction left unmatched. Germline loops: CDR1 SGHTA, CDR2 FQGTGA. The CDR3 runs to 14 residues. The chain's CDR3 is CASSIDRGTGELFF. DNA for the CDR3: TGTGCCAGCAGCATCGACAGGGGGACCGGGGAGCTGTTTTTT.